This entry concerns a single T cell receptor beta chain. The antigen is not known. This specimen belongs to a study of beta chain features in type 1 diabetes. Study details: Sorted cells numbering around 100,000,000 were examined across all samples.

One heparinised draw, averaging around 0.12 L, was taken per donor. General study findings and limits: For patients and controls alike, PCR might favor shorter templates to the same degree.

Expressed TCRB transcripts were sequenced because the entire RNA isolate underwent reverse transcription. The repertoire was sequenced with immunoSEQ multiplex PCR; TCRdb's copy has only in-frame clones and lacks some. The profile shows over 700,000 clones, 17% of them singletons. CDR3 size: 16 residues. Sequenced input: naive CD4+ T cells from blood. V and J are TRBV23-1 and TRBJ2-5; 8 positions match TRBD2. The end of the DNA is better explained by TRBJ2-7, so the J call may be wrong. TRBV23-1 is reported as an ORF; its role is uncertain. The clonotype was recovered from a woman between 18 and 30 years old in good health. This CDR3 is CASSQSGISGSSEQYF. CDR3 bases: TGCGCCAGCAGTCAATCCGGAATAAGCGGGAGTAGCGAGCAGTACTTC.